This T cell receptor (beta chain) comes out of a study of monozygotic twins with cystic fibrosis. TCRdb's table, derived via immunoSEQ multiplex PCR, lists solely in-frame clones and lacks some. The profile shows 25,000 or so clones, about nine tenths of them singletons. The CDR3 loop spans 13 amino acids. Per germline, CDR1 GTSNPN and CDR2 SVGIG (reference sequence). Trimming removed 1 base from V and 4 bases from J; junction bases left unmatched: 4. General study results and limits: The repertoire was suggested to be naive-dominated, clonality median around 0.01. Monozygotic CF twins shared more identical nucleotide clonotypes than unrelated patients.

As concerns this clone: Its antigen is unknown.

This TCR derives from a girl aged 2-10 years with cystic fibrosis. V gene TRBV30 combines with J gene TRBJ2-7; 7 bases agree with TRBD1. Sequencing was performed on blood. CDR3 sequence: CAWSEQGLYEQYF. CDR3 nucleotides: TGTGCCTGGAGTGAACAGGGGCTATACGAGCAGTACTTC.